There are many counts of the clone carrying this T cell receptor beta chain. In TCRdb, the 5' RACE reads were re-called with MiXCR into one record per CDR3 protein. The profile shows approximately 30,000 distinct CDR3 sequences, about 4.4% of them singletons. These data are taken from a study of T cells after yellow fever vaccination. V was pared by 0 bases and J by 4 bases, with 7 bases of the junction left unmatched. Germline CDR1 is SGHRS and CDR2 is YFSETQ. CDR3 length equals 15 residues. The receptor was derived from a man under 40 who received the YFV17D yellow fever vaccine. Sequenced material: CD8+ T cells sorted from PBMCs, taken 5 days after the yellow fever booster vaccination. The chain combines TRBV5-1 with TRBJ2-7; 7 bases are shared with TRBD1. This chain's CDR3 is CASSLASGTAYEQYF. The CDR3 nucleotides are TGCGCCAGCAGCTTGGCCTCCGGGACAGCTTACGAGCAGTACTTC.